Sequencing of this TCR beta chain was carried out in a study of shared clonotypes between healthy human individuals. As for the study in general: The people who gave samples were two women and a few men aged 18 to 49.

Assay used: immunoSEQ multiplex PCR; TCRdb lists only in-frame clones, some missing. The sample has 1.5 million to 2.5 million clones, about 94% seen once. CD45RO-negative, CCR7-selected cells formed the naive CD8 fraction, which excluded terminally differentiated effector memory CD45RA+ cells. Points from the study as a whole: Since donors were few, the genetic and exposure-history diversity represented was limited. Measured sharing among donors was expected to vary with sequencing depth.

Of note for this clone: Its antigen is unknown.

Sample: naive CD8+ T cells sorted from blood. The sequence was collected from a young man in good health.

CDR3 nucleotide sequence: TGTGCCAGCAGTTTAATTAAAGGGACAGGGCCGGCCTACAATGAGCAGTTCTTC. Protein: CASSLIKGTGPAYNEQFF. This chain connects TRBV27 to TRBJ2-1; 9 positions agree with TRBD1. The V gene's germline CDR1 is MNHEY and CDR2 SMNVEV (reference sequence). CDR3 length: 18 amino acids. The V segment lost 2 bases and the J segment 2 bases; nucleotides outside the gene matches: 10.